The rows below give T cell receptor beta chains drawn from one sample of a study of T cell responses to AZD1222 COVID-19 vaccine. TCRdb's table, derived via immunoSEQ multiplex PCR, lists solely in-frame clones and lacks some. The repertoire shows over 120,000 clones; the top ten hold over 2%. Sequencing was done on a sample of peripheral blood. These receptors all stem from an adult in good health. The conserved cysteine and the conserved F or W are not part of the CDR3 here.

j_gene,v_gene,CDR3aa
TRBJ1-4,TRBV28,ASEDGATNEKLF
TRBJ1-6,TRBV3-1/TRBV3-2,ASSPHSYNSPLH
TRBJ1-2,TRBV19,ASSIFTGNNYGYT
TRBJ1-5,TRBV12-3/TRBV12-4,ASSFYNQPQH
TRBJ2-2,TRBV7-3,ASSPSLTGELF
TRBJ1-6,TRBV7-2,ASSLVGLSSYNSPLH
TRBJ1-1,TRBV6-6,ASLGYMNTEAF
TRBJ1-2,TRBV6-5,ASARFPEDYGYT
TRBJ1-6,TRBV7-2,ASILKVGVYNSPLH
TRBJ1-2,TRBV7-9,ASSLDRRGYT
TRBJ2-2,TRBV19,ASSIGGGGRSGELF
TRBJ2-7,TRBV9,ASSPTGTEFYEQY
TRBJ1-2,TRBV12-3/TRBV12-4,ASSSGAPDGYT
TRBJ1-4,TRBV5-1,ASSLKGADEKLF
TRBJ1-2,TRBV6-5,ASSRTGSHGYT
TRBJ2-5,TRBV21-1,ASSLRTHTQETQY
TRBJ1-5,TRBV18,ASSPLSGGPNQPQH
TRBJ2-5,TRBV2,ASRGGYGETQY
TRBJ1-2,TRBV6-2/TRBV6-3,ASSPTGAYGYT
TRBJ2-2,TRBV5-6,ASSKTSGGAGPGELF